This paragraph reports one TCR beta chain. Which antigen it targets is not known. Per-base qualities were not stored, and no clone one base away is much larger. In the same sample, other DNA sequences code for this CDR3. Each collaborating institution followed its own protocols to collect whole blood in K2EDTA tubes. For TCRbeta analysis, collaborator samples were shipped as frozen whole blood, as isolated PBMCs, or as DNA extracted from either sample type. The sample originates from a study of blood T cell repertoires in COVID-19 (dated by TCRdb to about 2020). About the study as a whole: Collaborator samples came from the United States, Italy and Spain and covered acute and convalescent phases of COVID-19. Where HLA class I and class II types were available, the types were taken from metadata supplied by the sample provider, not from assay-based typing. The prospective study material was composed of cDNA or gDNA derived from T cells, B-cell-depleted T cells, or PBMCs. Sample metadata almost always included a de-identified subject ID, COVID-19 status, age in years and sex. The dataset comprised deeply sampled blood TCRbeta repertoires from subjects exposed to, actively infected with, or recovered from COVID-19. Samples came from the ongoing ImmuneRACE study (first 160 participants) plus 1,254 subjects from 6 global collaborators. The repertoires were released in a freely available public database meant as a resource for research on the immune response to SARS-CoV-2.

General conclusions and limits of the study: Clinical and demographic metadata were provided uncurated, with the amount varying by source and participant.

CDR1 SGHTA and CDR2 FQGNSA are derived from the germline V gene. Trimming removed 6 bases from V and 5 bases from J; the gene matches leave 6 bases unexplained. The CDR3 sequence holds 13 residues, the cysteine and phenylalanine included. Of the read, only the CDR3 DNA is kept; its 39 bases are in frame from base 1. TCRbeta CDR3 regions were amplified from genomic DNA using the immunoSEQ Assay, a bias-controlled multiplex PCR. The source study handled its data this way. Nucleated cell counts per sample were estimated from amplification of reference gene primers within the assay. To quantify the absolute abundance of each unique TCRbeta CDR3 rearrangement, sequence reads were collapsed and filtered. For each sample, productive Simpson clonality was calculated as the square root of Simpson's diversity index across productive rearrangements. TCRdb provides this immuneACCESS table in a form limited to in-frame rearrangements. Some clones are lacking; in checked studies, under half of them reflect an unresolved V gene, and why the rest are absent is not known. The DNA gave D and trimming, while V, J and clone size come from that table. Here the sample has about 270,000 clones; around 82% occur a single time. Around 5.4% of the sample belongs to the ten largest clones.

Sequencing was carried out using peripheral blood. Recombination linked TRBV7-2 to TRBJ2-5; the central 7 bases match TRBD2. The receptor was derived from a man older than 75 with acute or convalescent COVID-19. The CDR3 in this case is CASSRLAGETQYF. In nucleotide form, the sequence is TGTGCCAGCAGTAGACTAGCCGGTGAGACCCAGTACTTC.